The 21 T cell receptor beta chains given below trace back to one sample, sequenced in a study of T-cell memory formation after mild COVID-19. TCRdb reprocessed the 5' RACE reads via MiXCR and lists one record per CDR3 protein. The top ten hold about a fifth of the sample, which has more than 250,000 distinct CDR3 sequences, around 15% seen once. Sequencing was carried out using PBMCs or a T cell subset sorted from them (not recorded which). Receptor source: a man younger than 35 who had mild COVID-19 (a few samples of this study predate the infection). Cell type and time point are not known.

The rearrangement uses TRBV5-1 and TRBJ2-6, with 9 bases that match TRBD1. CDR1 and CDR2 from the germline V gene are SGHRS and YFSETQ. Trimming took 2 bases from V and 1 from J; bases not matched to a gene: 7. CDR3 size: 18 residues. The CDR3 DNA reads as TGCGCCAGCAGCTTCACAGGGGGCGCAGAGTCTGGGGCCAACGTCCTGACTTTC. This codes for CASSFTGGAESGANVLTF.

There are a few counts of this clonotype. The V call is TRBV3-1, the J call TRBJ2-1, with D perhaps matching TRBD1 or TRBD2 (6 bases each). Per the germline V gene, CDR1 is LGHDT and CDR2 is YNNKEL (reference sequence). This CDR3 comprises 15 residues. Trimming cost V 0 bases and J 2 bases, with 8 bases left between them. DNA for the CDR3: TGTGCCAGCAGCCAAGAGGGGGGCCCCTACAATGAGCAGTTCTTC. This codes for CASSQEGGPYNEQFF.

This clonotype has only a few counts. The genes are TRBV4-3 and TRBJ1-2; possibly TRBD1 for D (5 bases). This CDR3 has 16 residues. Germline CDR1 LGHNA, CDR2 YSLEER. Trimming stripped 1 base from V and 6 bases from J, with 18 bases between. This CDR3 is CASSQGILPGPNGYTF. The CDR3 nucleotides read TGCGCCAGCAGCCAAGGGATACTCCCGGGACCGAATGGCTACACCTTC.

The rearrangement joins TRBV6-2 or TRBV6-3 to TRBJ2-2; unclear D gene. Germline assignment: CDR1 MNHEY and CDR2 SVGEGT. Trimming shortened V by 5 bases and J by 0 bases, and 7 bases separated the two germline ends. The CDR3 is 14 residues long. CDR3 amino acids: CASSTQANTGELFF. The CDR3 DNA is TGTGCCAGCAGTACCCAGGCGAACACCGGGGAGCTGTTTTTT.

The gene calls are TRBV20-1 and TRBJ1-4; 11 bases map to TRBD1. Germline V lookup: CDR1 DFQATT, CDR2 SNEGSKA (reference sequence). V trimming: 6 bases; J trimming: 7 bases; junction bases outside the gene matches: 4. The CDR3 is made up of 13 amino acids. In DNA form, the CDR3 reads TGCAGTGCGACTGGGACAGGGGGTGAAAAACTGTTTTTT. This gives the protein CSATGTGGEKLFF.

This clonotype was counted between two and nine times. The CDR3 spells CSATDRLVHEQYF. In nucleotides, the CDR3 is TGCAGTGCAACGGACAGGCTCGTCCACGAGCAGTACTTC. The gene calls are TRBV20-1 and TRBJ2-7; TRBD1 matches 7 bases. The CDR3 is 13 amino acids. V lost 6 bases to trimming and J lost 5 bases; unmatched junction nucleotides: 10. Germline-derived CDR1 and CDR2 are DFQATT and SNEGSKA (reference sequence).

In its sample, this clonotype was seen a few times. The chain recombines TRBV7-9 with TRBJ1-1; D gene uncertain. The V gene's germline CDR1 is SEHNR and CDR2 FQNEAQ (reference sequence). The CDR3 consists of 11 residues. V was shortened by 6 bases and J by 8 bases, with 10 bases between the two germline ends. The DNA of the CDR3 is TGTGCCAGCAGGAAGCAGAACGAAGCTTTCTTT. Its translation is CASRKQNEAFF.

This sequence joins TRBV7-2 and TRBJ1-5, with TRBD1 matching 7 bases. With 0 bases clipped from V and 0 bases from J, the junction kept 5 bases outside the gene matches. The CDR3 is 17 amino acids. In germline, CDR1 is SGHTA, CDR2 FQGNSA. The CDR3 loop reads CASSLAQTGYSNQPQHF. In DNA, the CDR3 is TGTGCCAGCAGCTTAGCGCAGACAGGGTATAGCAATCAGCCCCAGCATTTT. Full variable domain (outside the CDR3, taken from reference TRBV7-2 and TRBJ1-5): GAGVSQSPSNKVTEKGKDVELRCDPISGHTALYWYRQSLGQGLEFLIYFQGNSAPDKSGLPSDRFSAERTGGSVSTLTIQRTQQEDSAVYLCASSLAQTGYSNQPQHFGDGTRLSIL.

The chain has TRBV19 and TRBJ1-6, with a tentative D call TRBD1 (5 bases). V lost 5 bases and J lost 10, with 12 bases in between. The CDR3 runs to 13 residues. CDR1 is LNHDA, CDR2 SQIVND, per germline (reference sequence). The CDR3 protein is CASSPTVRSPLHF. The CDR3 bases are TGTGCCAGTAGTCCGACAGTCCGATCACCCCTCCACTTT.

This clonotype turned up a few times. J is TRBJ1-5 and V is TRBV4-1; 8 positions match TRBD1. The CDR3 extends over 16 amino acids. The V and J ends lost 1 base and 4 bases, in that order; junction bases with no gene match: 6. The germline V gene encodes CDR1 MGHRA and CDR2 YSYEKL. As DNA, the CDR3 is TGCGCCAGCAGCCAAGTGGGAGGGACAGGTAATCAGCCCCAGCATTTT. Translated, it gives CASSQVGGTGNQPQHF.

This clonotype turned up a few times. This chain joins TRBV2 and TRBJ2-1; D perhaps matches TRBD2 (6 bases). CDR1 SNHLY and CDR2 FYNNEI come from the germline V gene. V dropped 3 bases and J dropped 8 bases, with 17 bases sitting between them. This CDR3 has 15 residues. The CDR3 DNA sequence: TGTGCCAGCAGTGAGGGACCGGGGGTATCCGATGAGCAGTTCTTC. Translated: CASSEGPGVSDEQFF. The variable domain in full, completed from reference TRBV2 and TRBJ2-1, reads EPEVTQTPSHQVTQMGQEVILRCVPISNHLYFYWYRQILGQKVEFLVSFYNNEISEKSEIFDDQFSVERPDGSNFTLKIRSTKLEDSAMYFCASSEGPGVSDEQFFGPGTRLTVL.

V usage is TRBV20-1 and J usage is TRBJ2-3; TRBD2 matches 10 bases. The trim removed 6 bases at V and 5 bases at J, leaving 8 bases unmatched. CDR1 and CDR2 from the germline V gene are DFQATT and SNEGSKA (reference sequence). The CDR3 loop spans 14 amino acids. CDR3 DNA sequence: TGCAGTGCGACAAGCGGGGGGGCACTAGATACGCAGTATTTT. Protein: CSATSGGALDTQYF.

This clonotype showed up many times. The V gene is TRBV7-2, the J gene TRBJ2-5; D assignment may be TRBD1 or TRBD2 (6 bases each). Germline-derived CDR1 and CDR2 are SGHTA and FQGNSA. The V end was cut by 0 bases, the J end by 4 bases, with 9 bases between. The CDR3 is 14 residues long. CDR3 coding DNA: TGTGCCAGCAGCTTAGCGGGGGGCCTAGAGACCCAGTACTTC. Translation: CASSLAGGLETQYF.

This clonotype was counted between two and nine times. The chain is built from TRBV4-3 and TRBJ2-2; D is undetermined. V lost 0 bases, J lost 5 bases, and 7 bases lay in between. Looked up from germline, CDR1 is LGHNA and CDR2 is YSLEER. This CDR3 has 14 amino acids. The CDR3 coding sequence is TGCGCCAGCAGCCAAGATTCCGGGACCGGGGAGCTGTTTTTT. Its protein is CASSQDSGTGELFF.

This clonotype was recorded a few times. The CDR3 bases are TGCGCCAGCAGCCAAGTAAGGGATTCCAAAAACATTCAGTACTTC. It specifies CASSQVRDSKNIQYF. V gene TRBV4-3 combines with J gene TRBJ2-4, with no clear D. This CDR3 comprises 15 residues. In germline, CDR1 is LGHNA, CDR2 YSLEER. The V gene lost 1 base and the J gene lost 2 bases, with 9 bases spanning the gap.

This clonotype was seen many times. Here the CDR3 DNA reads TGTGCCAGCACCCGGGGATACGAGCAGTACTTC. Translation gives CASTRGYEQYF. The J gene is TRBJ2-7, the V gene TRBV6-2 or TRBV6-3; a weak D match, TRBD2 (5 bases). CDR3 length: 11 amino acids. Trimming took off 7 bases at V and 4 bases at J, with 8 bases between the two ends. CDR1 and CDR2 from the germline V gene are MNHEY and SVGEGT.

V and J are TRBV7-2 and TRBJ1-5, with D tentatively TRBD1 (5 bases). The CDR3 covers 17 residues. Germline CDR1 SGHTA, CDR2 FQGNSA. Between the trimmed V and J ends, which lost 3 bases and 8 bases, there was a span of 23 bases. The CDR3 loop reads CASSFGGTSRVGEPQHF. Here the CDR3 DNA reads TGTGCCAGCAGCTTCGGAGGGACCTCAAGAGTTGGTGAGCCCCAGCATTTT.

The sample holds one count of this clonotype. Since no conserved phenylalanine or tryptophan closes the CDR3, a read error is the likely cause. The V call is TRBV6-6, the J call TRBJ1-3, with D perhaps matching TRBD1 (5 bases). The CDR3 consists of 14 residues. Germline V gives CDR1 MNHNY, CDR2 SVGAGI (reference sequence). Trimming cost V 3 bases and J 4 bases, with 10 bases left between them. The CDR3 DNA sequence: TGTGCCAGCAGTTATGAGAGGGGCGGAAACACCATATATTCT. It specifies CASSYERGGNTIYS.

The V gene is TRBV9, the J gene TRBJ1-3; D may be TRBD1 (5 bases). The V gene's germline CDR1 is SGDLS and CDR2 YYNGEE. Deletions cut 0 bases from V and 2 bases from J, with 6 bases between. The CDR3 is made up of 14 amino acids. This CDR3 is CASSVARAGNTIYF. DNA of the CDR3: TGTGCCAGCAGCGTAGCCAGGGCTGGAAACACCATATATTTT.

This clonotype was detected many times. CDR3 sequence reads: CASSSSGGPQYF. The CDR3 nucleotides read TGTGCCAGCAGTTCCAGCGGGGGCCCGCAGTATTTT. The V gene is TRBV6-2 or TRBV6-3, the J gene TRBJ2-3; 8 bases agree with TRBD2. Looked up from germline, CDR1 is MNHEY and CDR2 is SVGEGT. After removal of 4 bases from V and 10 bases from J, the junction contained 4 bases not matched to a gene. This CDR3 is 12 amino acids long.

This clonotype was recorded a few times. V gene TRBV24-1 combines with J gene TRBJ2-3; no clear D gene. V was trimmed by 7 bases and J by 3 bases, leaving 16 bases between them. The CDR3 is 15 residues long. Per germline, CDR1 KGHDR and CDR2 SFDVKD. The CDR3 coding sequence is TGTGCCACCAGGGGAACAGAGAGGAGAACAGATACGCAGTATTTT. This codes for CATRGTERRTDTQYF.